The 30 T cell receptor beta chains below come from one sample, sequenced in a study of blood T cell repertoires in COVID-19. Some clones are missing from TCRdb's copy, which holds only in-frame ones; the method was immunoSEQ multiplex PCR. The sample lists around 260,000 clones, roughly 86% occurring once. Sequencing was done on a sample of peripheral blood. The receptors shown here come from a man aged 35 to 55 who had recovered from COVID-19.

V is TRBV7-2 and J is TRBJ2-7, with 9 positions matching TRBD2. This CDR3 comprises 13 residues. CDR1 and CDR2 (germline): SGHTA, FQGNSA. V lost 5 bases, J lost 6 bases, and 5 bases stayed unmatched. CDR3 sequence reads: CASSPGLAGEQYF. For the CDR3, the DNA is TGTGCCAGCAGCCCGGGACTAGCCGGCGAGCAGTACTTC.

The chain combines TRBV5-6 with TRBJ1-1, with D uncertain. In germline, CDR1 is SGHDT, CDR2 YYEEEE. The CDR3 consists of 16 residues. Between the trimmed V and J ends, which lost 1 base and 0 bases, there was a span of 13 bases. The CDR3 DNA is TGTGCCAGCAGCTTGAAAAGAATAGTCATGAACACTGAAGCTTTCTTT. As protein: CASSLKRIVMNTEAFF. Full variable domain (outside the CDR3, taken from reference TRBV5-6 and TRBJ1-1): DAGVTQSPTHLIKTRGQQVTLRCSPKSGHDTVSWYQQALGQGPQFIFQYYEEEERQRGNFPDRFSGHQFPNYSSELNVNALLLGDSALYLCASSLKRIVMNTEAFFGQGTRLTVV.

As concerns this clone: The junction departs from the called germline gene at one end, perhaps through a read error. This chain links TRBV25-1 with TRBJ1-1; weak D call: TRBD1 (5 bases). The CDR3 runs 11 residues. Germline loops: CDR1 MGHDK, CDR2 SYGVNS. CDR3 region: CASSAGHYPYF. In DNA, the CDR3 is TGTGCCAGCAGTGCAGGGCATTATCCTTACTTT.

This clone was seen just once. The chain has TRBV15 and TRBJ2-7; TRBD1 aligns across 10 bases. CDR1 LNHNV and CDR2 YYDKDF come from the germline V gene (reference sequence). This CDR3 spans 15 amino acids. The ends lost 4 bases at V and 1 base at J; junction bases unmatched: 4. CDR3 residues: CATSTSDRGSYEQYF. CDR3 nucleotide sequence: TGTGCCACCAGCACCTCGGACAGGGGGTCCTACGAGCAGTACTTC.

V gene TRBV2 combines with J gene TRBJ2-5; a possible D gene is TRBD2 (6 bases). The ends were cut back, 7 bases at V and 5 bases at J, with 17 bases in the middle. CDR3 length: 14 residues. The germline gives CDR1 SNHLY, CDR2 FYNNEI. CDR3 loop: CASNDRGSRETQYF. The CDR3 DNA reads TGTGCCAGCAATGACCGGGGGAGTCGGGAGACCCAGTACTTC.

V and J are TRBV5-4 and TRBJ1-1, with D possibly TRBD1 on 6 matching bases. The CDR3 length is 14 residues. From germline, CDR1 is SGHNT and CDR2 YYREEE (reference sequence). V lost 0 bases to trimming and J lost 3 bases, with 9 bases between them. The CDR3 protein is CASSLEGVDTEAFF. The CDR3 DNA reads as TGTGCCAGCAGCTTGGAGGGGGTTGACACTGAAGCTTTCTTT.

DNA for the CDR3: TGCGCCAGCAGCTTTAATCCCGAAGCGGGCGGTTACGAGCAGTACTTC. This encodes CASSFNPEAGGYEQYF. The chain is built from TRBV5-1 and TRBJ2-7; a possible D gene is TRBD2 (6 bases). This CDR3 contains 16 residues. Germline loops: CDR1 SGHRS, CDR2 YFSETQ. Trimming removed 2 bases at V and 4 bases at J, with 19 bases between. Together with reference TRBV5-1 and TRBJ2-7, the CDR3 gives the full variable domain: KAGVTQTPRYLIKTRGQQVTLSCSPISGHRSVSWYQQTPGQGLQFLFEYFSETQRNKGNFPGRFSGRQFSNSRSEMNVSTLELGDSALYLCASSFNPEAGGYEQYFGPGTRLTVT.

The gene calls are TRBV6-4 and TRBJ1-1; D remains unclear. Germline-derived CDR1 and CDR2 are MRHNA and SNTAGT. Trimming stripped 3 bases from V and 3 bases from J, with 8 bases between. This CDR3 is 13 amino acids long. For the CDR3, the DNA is TGTGCCAGCAGTGAAGCCATCTACACTGAAGCTTTCTTT. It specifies CASSEAIYTEAFF.

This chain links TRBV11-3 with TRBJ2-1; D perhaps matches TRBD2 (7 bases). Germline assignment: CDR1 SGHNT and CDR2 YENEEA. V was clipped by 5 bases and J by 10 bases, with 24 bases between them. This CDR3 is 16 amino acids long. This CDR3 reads CASSPGTGGTLGEQFF. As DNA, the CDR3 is TGTGCCAGCAGCCCAGGGACGGGGGGCACTCTCGGGGAGCAGTTCTTC.

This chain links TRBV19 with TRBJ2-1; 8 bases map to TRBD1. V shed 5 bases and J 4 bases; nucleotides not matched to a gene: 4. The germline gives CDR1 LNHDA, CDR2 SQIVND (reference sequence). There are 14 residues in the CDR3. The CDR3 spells CASSGTGPYNEQFF. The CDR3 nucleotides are TGTGCCAGTAGTGGGACAGGCCCATACAATGAGCAGTTCTTC.

CDR3 nucleotides: TGCAGTGCTCGCCGGACTAGCGAGCAGTACTTC. Its translation is CSARRTSEQYF. V and J are TRBV20-1 and TRBJ2-7; TRBD2 aligns across 7 bases. This CDR3 has 11 residues. Germline trimming cut 5 bases from V and 6 bases from J; bases unmatched to any gene: 4. From germline, CDR1 is DFQATT and CDR2 SNEGSKA (reference sequence).

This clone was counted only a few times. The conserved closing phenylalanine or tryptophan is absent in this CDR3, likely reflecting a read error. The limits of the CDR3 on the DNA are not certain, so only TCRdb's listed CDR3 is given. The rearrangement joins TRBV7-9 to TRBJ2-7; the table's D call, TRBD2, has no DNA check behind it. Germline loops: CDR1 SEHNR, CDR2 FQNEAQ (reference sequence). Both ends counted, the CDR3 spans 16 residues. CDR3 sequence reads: CASSSFSGTSGGPQVY.

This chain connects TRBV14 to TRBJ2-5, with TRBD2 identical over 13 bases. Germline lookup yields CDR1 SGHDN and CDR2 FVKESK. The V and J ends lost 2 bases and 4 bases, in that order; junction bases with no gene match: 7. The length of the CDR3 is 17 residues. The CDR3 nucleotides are TGTGCCAGCAGCCAACTACTAGCGGGAGGGCCTCGAGAGACCCAGTACTTC. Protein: CASSQLLAGGPRETQYF.

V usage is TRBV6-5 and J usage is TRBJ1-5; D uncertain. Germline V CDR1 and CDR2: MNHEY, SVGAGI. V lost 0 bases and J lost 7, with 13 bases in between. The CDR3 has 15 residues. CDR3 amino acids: CASSYSRGTGQPQHF. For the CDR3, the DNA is TGTGCCAGCAGTTACTCGCGGGGAACGGGACAGCCCCAGCATTTT.

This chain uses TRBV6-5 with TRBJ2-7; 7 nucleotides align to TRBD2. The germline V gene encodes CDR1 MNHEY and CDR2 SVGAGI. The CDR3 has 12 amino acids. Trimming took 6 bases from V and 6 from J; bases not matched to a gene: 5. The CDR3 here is CASRWEGAEQYF. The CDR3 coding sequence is TGTGCCAGCAGGTGGGAGGGCGCCGAGCAGTACTTC.

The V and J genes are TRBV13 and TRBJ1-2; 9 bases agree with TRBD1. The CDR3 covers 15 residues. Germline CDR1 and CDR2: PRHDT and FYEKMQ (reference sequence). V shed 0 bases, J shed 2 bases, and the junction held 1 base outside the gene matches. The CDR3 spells CASSLGGTGNYGYTF. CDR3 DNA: TGTGCCAGCAGCTTAGGAGGGACAGGGAACTATGGCTACACCTTC.

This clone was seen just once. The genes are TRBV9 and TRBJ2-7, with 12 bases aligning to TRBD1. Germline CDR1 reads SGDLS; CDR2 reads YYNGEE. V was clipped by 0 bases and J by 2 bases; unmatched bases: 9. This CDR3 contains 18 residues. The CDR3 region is CASSVGDRGHKSPYEQYF. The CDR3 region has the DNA TGTGCCAGCAGCGTAGGGGACAGGGGGCATAAATCACCCTACGAGCAGTACTTC.

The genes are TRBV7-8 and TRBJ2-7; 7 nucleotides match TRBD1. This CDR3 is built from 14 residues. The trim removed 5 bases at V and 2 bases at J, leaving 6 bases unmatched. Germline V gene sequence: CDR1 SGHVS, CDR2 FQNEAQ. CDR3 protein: CASSRDRLTYEQYF. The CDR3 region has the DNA TGTGCCAGCAGCCGGGACAGACTAACCTACGAGCAGTACTTC. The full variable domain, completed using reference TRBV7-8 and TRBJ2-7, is GAGVSQSPRYKVAKRGQDVALRCDPISGHVSLFWYQQALGQGPEFLTYFQNEAQLDKSGLPSDRFFAERPEGSVSTLKIQRTQQEDSAVYLCASSRDRLTYEQYFGPGTRLTVT.

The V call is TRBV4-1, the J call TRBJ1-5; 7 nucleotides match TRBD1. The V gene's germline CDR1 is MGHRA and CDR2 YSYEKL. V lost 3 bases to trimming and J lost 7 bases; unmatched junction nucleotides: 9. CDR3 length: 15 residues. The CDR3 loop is CASSQFTGVQQPQHF. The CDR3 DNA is TGCGCCAGCAGCCAGTTTACAGGGGTTCAGCAGCCCCAGCATTTT.

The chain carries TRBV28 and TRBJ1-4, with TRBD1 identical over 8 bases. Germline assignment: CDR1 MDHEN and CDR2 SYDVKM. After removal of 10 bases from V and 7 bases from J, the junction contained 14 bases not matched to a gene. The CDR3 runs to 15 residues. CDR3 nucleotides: TGTGCCACGGGCATAGGACAGGGTCGGCGTGAAAAACTGTTTTTT. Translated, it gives CATGIGQGRREKLFF.

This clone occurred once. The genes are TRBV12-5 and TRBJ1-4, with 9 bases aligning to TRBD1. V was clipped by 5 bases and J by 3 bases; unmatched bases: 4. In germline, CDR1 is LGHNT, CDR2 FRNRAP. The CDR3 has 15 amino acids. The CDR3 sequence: CASGPGDRANEKLFF. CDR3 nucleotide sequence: TGTGCTAGTGGTCCCGGGGACAGGGCTAATGAAAAACTGTTTTTT.

CDR3 in amino acids: CASSPLDSQNSPLHF. The CDR3 region has the DNA TGTGCCAGCTCCCCCCTGGACTCCCAAAATTCACCCCTCCACTTT. This sequence joins TRBV18 and TRBJ1-6; D not resolved. Per germline, CDR1 KGHSH and CDR2 LQKENI. This CDR3 has 15 amino acids. Trimming left V 6 bases short and J 7 bases short, with 16 bases between.

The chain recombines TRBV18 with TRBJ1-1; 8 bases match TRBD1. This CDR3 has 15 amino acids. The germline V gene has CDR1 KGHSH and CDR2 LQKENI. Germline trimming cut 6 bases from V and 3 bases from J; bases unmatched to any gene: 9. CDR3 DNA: TGTGCCAGCTCGCAACGACAGGGGATCGACACTGAAGCTTTCTTT. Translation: CASSQRQGIDTEAFF.

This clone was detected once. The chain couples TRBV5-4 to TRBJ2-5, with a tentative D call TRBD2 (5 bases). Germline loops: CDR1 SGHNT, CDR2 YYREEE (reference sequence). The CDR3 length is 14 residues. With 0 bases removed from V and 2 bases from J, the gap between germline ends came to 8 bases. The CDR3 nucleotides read TGTGCCAGCAGCTTGGGAGGGCGACAAGAGACCCAGTACTTC. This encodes CASSLGGRQETQYF.

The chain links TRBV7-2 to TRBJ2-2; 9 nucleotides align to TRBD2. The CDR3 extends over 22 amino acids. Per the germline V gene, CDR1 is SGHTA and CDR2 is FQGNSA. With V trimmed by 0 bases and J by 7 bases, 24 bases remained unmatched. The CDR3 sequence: CASSLALYRLGQSGRRGGELFF. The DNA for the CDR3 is TGTGCCAGCAGCTTAGCGCTATACCGGTTAGGACAGAGCGGGAGGAGGGGCGGGGAGCTGTTTTTT.

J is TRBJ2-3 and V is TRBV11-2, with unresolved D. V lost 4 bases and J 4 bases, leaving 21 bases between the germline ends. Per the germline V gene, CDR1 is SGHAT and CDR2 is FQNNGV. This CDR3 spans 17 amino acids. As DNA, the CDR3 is TGTGCCAGCAGCTCTCGGGTGAGTCATAGGTCCCCAGATACGCAGTATTTT. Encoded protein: CASSSRVSHRSPDTQYF.

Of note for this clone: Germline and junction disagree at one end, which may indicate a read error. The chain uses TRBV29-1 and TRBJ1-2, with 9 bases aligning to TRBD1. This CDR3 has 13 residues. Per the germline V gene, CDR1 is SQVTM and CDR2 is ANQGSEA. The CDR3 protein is CSVEGQGNSGYTF. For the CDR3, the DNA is TGCAGCGTTGAGGGACAGGGTAACTCTGGCTACACCTTC.

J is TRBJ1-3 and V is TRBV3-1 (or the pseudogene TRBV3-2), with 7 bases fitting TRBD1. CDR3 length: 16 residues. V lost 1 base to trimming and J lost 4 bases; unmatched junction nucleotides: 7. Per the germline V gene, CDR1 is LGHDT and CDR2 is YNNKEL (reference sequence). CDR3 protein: CASSQGQGLIGNTIYF. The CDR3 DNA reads TGTGCCAGCAGCCAAGGACAGGGATTGATAGGAAACACCATATATTTT.

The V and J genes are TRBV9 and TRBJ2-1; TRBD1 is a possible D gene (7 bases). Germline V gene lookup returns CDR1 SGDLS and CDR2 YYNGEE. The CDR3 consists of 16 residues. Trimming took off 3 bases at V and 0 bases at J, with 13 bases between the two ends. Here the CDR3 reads CASSDRGLSSYNEQFF. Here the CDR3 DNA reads TGTGCCAGCAGCGACAGGGGACTCAGCTCCTACAATGAGCAGTTCTTC.

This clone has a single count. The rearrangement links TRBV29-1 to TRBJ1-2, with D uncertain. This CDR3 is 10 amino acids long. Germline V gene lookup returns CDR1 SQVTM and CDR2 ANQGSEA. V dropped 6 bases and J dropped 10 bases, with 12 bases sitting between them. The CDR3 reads CSVNSDFYTF. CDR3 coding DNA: TGCAGCGTGAATTCGGACTTCTACACCTTC.